This T cell receptor beta chain was recovered during a study of glioma-infiltrating T cells. This clonotype came up many times. Trimming cost V 5 bases and J 2 bases; bases outside gene matches: 8. CDR3 length equals 16 residues. The germline V gene has CDR1 SGHTA and CDR2 FQGNSA. The iRepertoire nested amplicon-rescue multiplex PCR amplified TCR alpha and beta CDR3s from RNA. TCRdb reprocessed the multiplex PCR reads with MiXCR, giving one entry per CDR3 protein. The data show 100,000 to 150,000 distinct CDR3 sequences, with roughly 23% seen just once and roughly 15% held by the top ten. This sequence originates from a human donor with low-grade glioma or glioblastoma, undergoing nonglioma brain surgery, or in good health (not recorded which). The sample comprised glioma tissue, nonneoplastic brain tissue, or PBMCs (not recorded which). This chain links TRBV7-2 with TRBJ2-7, with 11 bases fitting TRBD2. The CDR3 loop reads CASSVTSGSGTYEQYF. In DNA, the CDR3 is TGTGCCAGCAGCGTTACTAGCGGGAGTGGAACCTACGAGCAGTACTTC.